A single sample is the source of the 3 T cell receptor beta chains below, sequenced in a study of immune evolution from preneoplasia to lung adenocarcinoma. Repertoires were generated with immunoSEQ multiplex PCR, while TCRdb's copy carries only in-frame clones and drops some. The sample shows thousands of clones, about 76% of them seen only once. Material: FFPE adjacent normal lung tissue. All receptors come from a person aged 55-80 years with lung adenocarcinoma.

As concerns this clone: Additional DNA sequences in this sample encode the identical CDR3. CDR3 sequence: CSVVRVFMNNEQFF. Written as DNA, the CDR3 is TGCAGCGTTGTCAGGGTGTTTATGAACAATGAGCAGTTCTTC. The rearrangement uses TRBV29-1 and TRBJ2-1; D is possibly TRBD1 (5 bases). Per germline, CDR1 SQVTM and CDR2 ANQGSEA. CDR3 size: 14 residues. The ends were cut back, 4 bases at V and 5 bases at J, with 15 bases in the middle.

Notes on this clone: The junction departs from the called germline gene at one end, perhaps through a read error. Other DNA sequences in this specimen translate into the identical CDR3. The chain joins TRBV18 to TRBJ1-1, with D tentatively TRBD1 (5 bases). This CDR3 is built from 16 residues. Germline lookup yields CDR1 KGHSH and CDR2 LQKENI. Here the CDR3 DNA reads TGTGCCAGTTCACCACGCCGCGCACAGGCGAACACTGAAGCTTTCTTT. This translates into CASSPRRAQANTEAFF.

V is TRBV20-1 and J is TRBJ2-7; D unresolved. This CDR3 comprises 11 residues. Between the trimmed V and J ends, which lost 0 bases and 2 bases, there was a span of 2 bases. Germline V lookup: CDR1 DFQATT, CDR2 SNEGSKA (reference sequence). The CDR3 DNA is TGCAGTGCTAGAGATACCTACGAGCAGTACTTC. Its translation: CSARDTYEQYF.